Sequencing of this T cell receptor (beta chain) was carried out in a study of T cell responses to AZD1222 COVID-19 vaccine. Across the whole study: Whether given at about 4 or about 12 weeks, second doses were pooled. Study-wide findings and caveats: Receipt of two AZD1222 doses was followed by a rise in Spike-specific TCR breadth and depth. Baseline antibody screening turned up just a handful of seropositive AZD1222 recipients. Sampled repertoires all dated from after the peak T cell response.

Some clones are missing from TCRdb's copy, which holds only in-frame ones; the method was immunoSEQ multiplex PCR. The repertoire consists of more than 130,000 clones, with approximately 90% occurring once and the leading ten covering roughly 3.6%. In the case of this clone: Its cognate antigen is unknown.

The CDR3 is made up of 15 amino acids. From germline, CDR1 is SGDLS and CDR2 YYNGEE. Trimming cost V 0 bases and J 1 base, with 8 bases left between them. The rearrangement uses TRBV9 and TRBJ1-5, with D maybe TRBD1 (6 bases). The receptor was isolated from an adult in good health. Sequenced material: peripheral blood, taken on day 0 of AZD1222 vaccination. The CDR3 sequence: CASSVGQASNQPQHF. The CDR3 DNA sequence: TGTGCCAGCAGCGTAGGACAGGCGAGCAATCAGCCCCAGCATTTT. Using reference TRBV9 and TRBJ1-5 for the parts outside the CDR3, the full variable domain is DSGVTQTPKHLITATGQRVTLRCSPRSGDLSVYWYQQSLDQGLQFLIQYYNGEERAKGNILERFSAQQFPDLHSELNLSSLELGDSALYFCASSVGQASNQPQHFGDGTRLSIL.